This paragraph covers one TCR beta chain sequence. Its antigen is unknown. These data originate in a study of cytomegalovirus exposure and HLA in healthy donors. Study-wide results and limits: Later analysis identified 16,951 TCR beta sequences associated with HLA alleles, using a false discovery rate threshold of 0.05. An ancestry cluster, one associated with Asian ancestry, reportedly showed fewer N-insertions than the approximately 670-donor mean in a later analysis. In an earlier analysis, about 87% or about 30%: the productive usage of most TCR beta V segments.

Germline assignment: CDR1 SGHKS and CDR2 YYEKEE (reference sequence). V lost 0 bases to trimming and J lost 4 bases, with 19 bases between them. This CDR3 is built from 17 residues. Vbeta (60) and Jbeta (13) primers were used in the PCR. TCRdb's table, derived via immunoSEQ multiplex PCR, lists solely in-frame clones and lacks some. The sample lists roughly 200,000 clones; approximately 88% were seen once. The clonotype comes from a boy between 2 and 10 years old in good health and CMV-seronegative. V is TRBV5-5 and J is TRBJ2-5; tentative D call: TRBD2 (6 bases). Sequenced sample: PBMCs. The CDR3 bases are TGTGCCAGCAGCTTGGCCGAAGAGGGACTGGGGAGAGAGACCCAGTACTTC. Its translation is CASSLAEEGLGRETQYF.